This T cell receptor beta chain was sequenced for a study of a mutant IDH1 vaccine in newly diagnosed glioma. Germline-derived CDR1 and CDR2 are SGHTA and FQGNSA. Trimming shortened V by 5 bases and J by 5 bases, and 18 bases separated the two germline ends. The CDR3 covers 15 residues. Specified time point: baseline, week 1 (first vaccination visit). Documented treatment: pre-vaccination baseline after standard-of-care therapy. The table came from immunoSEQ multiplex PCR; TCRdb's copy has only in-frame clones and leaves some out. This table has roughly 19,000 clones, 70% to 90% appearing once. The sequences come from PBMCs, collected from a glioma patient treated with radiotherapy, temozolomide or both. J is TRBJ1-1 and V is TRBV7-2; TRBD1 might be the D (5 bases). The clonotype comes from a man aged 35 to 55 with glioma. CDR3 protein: CASSLDFSEGTEAFF. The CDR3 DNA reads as TGTGCCAGCAGCCTCGATTTTAGCGAGGGGACTGAAGCTTTCTTT.